This TCR beta chain was sequenced during a study of blood T cell repertoires in COVID-19. Across the study: Acute and convalescent COVID-19 samples came from the United States, Italy and Spain. PBMCs, B-cell-depleted T cells, or T cells provided the cDNA or gDNA that made up the material.

In the original analysis: Estimated nucleated cell counts came from reference gene primer amplification. The data were produced by immunoSEQ multiplex PCR, yet TCRdb's version contains in-frame clones alone and is incomplete. That table gives V, J and clone size, and the DNA gave D and trimming. The sample holds approximately 63,000 clones, 65% to 80% seen once. The CDR3 consists of 15 residues. Per germline, CDR1 LGHDT and CDR2 YNNKEL (reference sequence). The germline V and J ends were trimmed by 5 bases and 5 bases, with 15 bases remaining between them. The chain employs TRBV3-1 (or the pseudogene TRBV3-2) and TRBJ1-4; D is possibly TRBD1 (5 bases). Sequencing input: peripheral blood. The clonotype was recovered from a woman in her 70s with acute or convalescent COVID-19. The CDR3 here is CASSTRGGVNEKLFF. The CDR3 bases are TGTGCCAGCAGCACGCGGGGGGGAGTCAATGAAAAACTGTTTTTT.